A selection of T cell receptor beta chains follows, all from one sample in a study of regulatory T cells in long-lasting Graves disease. TCRdb reanalysed the multiplex PCR reads using MiXCR and keeps one entry per CDR3 protein. The table has over 350,000 distinct CDR3 sequences, less than 25% seen once. The sequencing here drew on peripheral blood mononuclear cells (PBMCs), taken when the disease was refractory, from a patient treated with antithyroid drugs. The receptors were gathered from a female donor with Graves disease. CDR3s include the opening cysteine and the closing phenylalanine or tryptophan. Each record gives: J gene, V gene, CDR3 length, CDR3 protein.

>TRBJ1-2|TRBV24-1|16
CATHPGTEGPNYGYTF
>TRBJ2-1|TRBV5-6|15
CASSLTGSSYNEQFF
>TRBJ1-5|TRBV2|13
CASSVLEGQPQHF
>TRBJ2-4|TRBV16|17
CASNQSVGNGAKNIQYF
>TRBJ1-6|TRBV28|17
CASSLSAQGARNSPLHF
>TRBJ1-4|TRBV2|15
CASSGQGALNEKLFF
>TRBJ2-7|TRBV20-1|18
CSAAPGASGRAFRYEQYF
>TRBJ2-2|TRBV2|16
CASSAAGGGVTGELFF
>TRBJ1-5|TRBV19|16
CASSSRGTGRNQPQHF
>TRBJ2-7|TRBV19|16
CASSMTGDGSSYEQYF
>TRBJ2-1|TRBV20-1|14
CSGQQGAVSNEQFF
>TRBJ1-3|TRBV20-1|16
CSASGRGTASGNTIYF